This T cell receptor (beta chain) comes out of a study of T-cell memory formation after mild COVID-19. Notes on the study in general: Nothing confirmed that second-wave clones peaking on day 37 were specific for SARS-CoV-2.

Trimming took 0 bases from V and 4 from J, leaving 13 bases between them. CDR1 and CDR2 (germline): SQVTM, ANQGSEA. There are 14 residues in the CDR3. As regards this clonotype: What it recognizes is unknown.

TCRdb itself ran the 5' RACE reads through MiXCR, one entry per CDR3 protein. This table has around 370,000 distinct CDR3 sequences, more than 20% appearing once. Sequencing input: PBMCs or a T cell subset sorted from them (not recorded which). V is TRBV29-1 and J is TRBJ2-7, with no clear D. This receptor was identified in an adult woman who had mild COVID-19 (a few samples of this study predate the infection). Cell type and time point are not known. The CDR3 bases are TGCAGCGTTGAAGATCGGAGTCGCGGATACGAGCAGTACTTC. As protein: CSVEDRSRGYEQYF.